This TCR beta chain was obtained from a study of shared clonotypes between healthy human individuals. Overall study context: Each donor contributed plates that comprised three CD4 naive, three CD4 memory, two CD8 naive and one CD8 memory.

CDR3 length: 16 residues. Germline lookup yields CDR1 MNHEY and CDR2 SMNVEV (reference sequence). Germline trimming cut 3 bases from V and 3 bases from J; bases unmatched to any gene: 8. TCRdb keeps only in-frame clones here, not all; method: immunoSEQ multiplex PCR. The sample has 980,000 or so clones; more than 75% are singletons. This chain joins TRBV27 and TRBJ2-7; 10 nucleotides line up with TRBD2. The receptor comes from a man aged 18 to 30 in good health. The source material was memory CD4+ T cells sorted from blood. The subset was: CD45RA-negative fraction. CDR3 sequence reads: CASSFKLAGFVYEQYF. The CDR3 nucleotides are TGTGCCAGCAGTTTCAAACTAGCGGGATTTGTCTACGAGCAGTACTTC.